The clone carrying this TCR beta chain was seen ten or more times. Other DNA sequences of this sample code for an identical CDR3. This specimen comes from a study of metastatic and nonmetastatic thyroid tumors. TCRdb re-called the PCR reads through MiXCR. The table shows 30,000 to 45,000 clones, with about 27% occurring only once. All patients were treatment-naive before thyroid surgery. The germline V gene encodes CDR1 MNHNS and CDR2 SASEGT. After removal of 1 base from V and 7 bases from J, the junction contained 3 bases not matched to a gene. The CDR3 length is 14 residues. The V gene is TRBV6-1, the J gene TRBJ1-4; 7 bases map to TRBD1. The receptor's source is a male donor with papillary thyroid cancer or a benign thyroid nodule (not recorded which). Some clones in this sample may be carry-over from other donors' samples. Material for sequencing was blood. CDR3 coding DNA: TGTGCCAGCAGTGAAGGACAGGGATTTGAAAAACTGTTTTTT. It translates to CASSEGQGFEKLFF.